This paragraph covers one T cell receptor (beta chain) sequence. There are a few counts of this clonotype. Within one base of it there is no much larger clone, and no base qualities were kept. The treatment or condition label corresponds to: live attenuated yellow fever vaccine strain. A standard Ficoll-Paque protocol was used to isolate PBMCs from peripheral blood. Epitope-specific CD8 T cells were sorted using a dextramer loaded with the yellow fever NS4B epitope peptide, with anti-CD3 and anti-CD8 staining. RNA was extracted with TriZol from bulk PBMCs, CD4 and CD8 fractions, and dextramer-positive and dextramer-negative fractions. The CDR3 sequence holds 15 residues, the cysteine and phenylalanine included. Here the CDR3 DNA is all that survives: 45 bases in frame from base 1. The trim is 0 bases for V and 0 bases for J, with a gap of 8 bases between the germline ends. CDR1 LGHNA and CDR2 YSLEER are derived from the germline V gene.

TCR cDNA was made using 5'RACE template switching, a step that added a universal primer site and unique molecular identifiers. Priming for cDNA synthesis came from both the TCR alpha and TCR beta constant segments. Libraries were amplified in two PCR steps, with sample barcodes and sequencing adapters added in the second step. Sequencing of libraries was done on Illumina HiSeq 2500 (2x100 bp) or NovaSeq (2x150 bp). The paper's data handling went like this. MIGEC handled demultiplexing of reads and collapsing into UMI consensus sequences, while MiXCR performed V(D)J alignment. Vaccine-responding clonotypes were identified with edgeR using replicate PBMC samples, with FDR below 0.01 and a log2 fold change above 5 up to day 15 being required. Each bulk clonotype was labeled CD4 or CD8 based on which sequenced repertoire, CD4 or CD8, contained the clonotype at higher abundance. Clonotypes enriched at least 10-fold in dextramer-positive over dextramer-negative fractions were defined as NS4B-specific, and CD4-biased clonotypes were excluded. Using fastp at Q25 and MiXCR, TCRdb reprocessed the public reads and kept productive beta chains. Records with the same CDR3 protein are collapsed into one entry carrying the most frequent genes and DNA. The V and J calls shown here were made by TCRdb, not taken from the authors' results. The sample table contains approximately 90,000 distinct CDR3 sequences; only one count was recorded for about an eighth of them. The ten largest clones add up to 20% to 25% of the sample.

This sample stems from a study of T cells after yellow fever vaccination (dated by TCRdb to between 2019 and 2020). Some background on the complete study: The SMART-Seq v4 Ultra Low Input RNA kit was used to prepare libraries from fractions with low cell numbers. Bulk TCR alpha and beta repertoires were sequenced longitudinally to track T-cell clones before and after primary and booster YFV17D yellow fever vaccination. Two healthy male donors, one aged 18 to 29 and one aged 30 to 40 years, made up the cohort. Bulk PBMC replicates and cell subsets were isolated from blood drawn at multiple timepoints before and after both primary and secondary immunization. Paper-wide results and their limitations: The study included only a couple of donors, which limits how far the findings can be generalized. Because abundant contaminating clonotypes from the bulk population could be contained in FACS-sorted repertoires, computational filtering was required. After the booster, most of the clones that had expanded following primary vaccination were detected again (just under 97% of CD4 and 80% to 90% of CD8), which suggests that memory was broadly maintained. A small share of clonotypes occurred in both CD4 and CD8 compartments, likely arising from convergent recombination. Compared with the primary T-cell response, the secondary T-cell response was faster but weaker, reaching its peak on day 5 rather than on day 15.

The specimen was CD8+ T cells not binding an NS4B(214-222) dextramer, sorted from PBMCs, collected less than 25 days after the first yellow fever vaccination. The cell subset or site label corresponds to: NS4B epitope dextramer-negative CD8 T cells. The chain is assembled from TRBV4-3 and TRBJ1-1; no confident D gene assignment can be made. The TCR was taken from a man aged 18 to 30 who received the YFV17D yellow fever vaccine. The CDR3 in this case is CASSQDGRMNTEAFF. The nucleotide sequence reads TGCGCCAGCAGCCAAGATGGACGGATGAACACTGAAGCTTTCTTT.